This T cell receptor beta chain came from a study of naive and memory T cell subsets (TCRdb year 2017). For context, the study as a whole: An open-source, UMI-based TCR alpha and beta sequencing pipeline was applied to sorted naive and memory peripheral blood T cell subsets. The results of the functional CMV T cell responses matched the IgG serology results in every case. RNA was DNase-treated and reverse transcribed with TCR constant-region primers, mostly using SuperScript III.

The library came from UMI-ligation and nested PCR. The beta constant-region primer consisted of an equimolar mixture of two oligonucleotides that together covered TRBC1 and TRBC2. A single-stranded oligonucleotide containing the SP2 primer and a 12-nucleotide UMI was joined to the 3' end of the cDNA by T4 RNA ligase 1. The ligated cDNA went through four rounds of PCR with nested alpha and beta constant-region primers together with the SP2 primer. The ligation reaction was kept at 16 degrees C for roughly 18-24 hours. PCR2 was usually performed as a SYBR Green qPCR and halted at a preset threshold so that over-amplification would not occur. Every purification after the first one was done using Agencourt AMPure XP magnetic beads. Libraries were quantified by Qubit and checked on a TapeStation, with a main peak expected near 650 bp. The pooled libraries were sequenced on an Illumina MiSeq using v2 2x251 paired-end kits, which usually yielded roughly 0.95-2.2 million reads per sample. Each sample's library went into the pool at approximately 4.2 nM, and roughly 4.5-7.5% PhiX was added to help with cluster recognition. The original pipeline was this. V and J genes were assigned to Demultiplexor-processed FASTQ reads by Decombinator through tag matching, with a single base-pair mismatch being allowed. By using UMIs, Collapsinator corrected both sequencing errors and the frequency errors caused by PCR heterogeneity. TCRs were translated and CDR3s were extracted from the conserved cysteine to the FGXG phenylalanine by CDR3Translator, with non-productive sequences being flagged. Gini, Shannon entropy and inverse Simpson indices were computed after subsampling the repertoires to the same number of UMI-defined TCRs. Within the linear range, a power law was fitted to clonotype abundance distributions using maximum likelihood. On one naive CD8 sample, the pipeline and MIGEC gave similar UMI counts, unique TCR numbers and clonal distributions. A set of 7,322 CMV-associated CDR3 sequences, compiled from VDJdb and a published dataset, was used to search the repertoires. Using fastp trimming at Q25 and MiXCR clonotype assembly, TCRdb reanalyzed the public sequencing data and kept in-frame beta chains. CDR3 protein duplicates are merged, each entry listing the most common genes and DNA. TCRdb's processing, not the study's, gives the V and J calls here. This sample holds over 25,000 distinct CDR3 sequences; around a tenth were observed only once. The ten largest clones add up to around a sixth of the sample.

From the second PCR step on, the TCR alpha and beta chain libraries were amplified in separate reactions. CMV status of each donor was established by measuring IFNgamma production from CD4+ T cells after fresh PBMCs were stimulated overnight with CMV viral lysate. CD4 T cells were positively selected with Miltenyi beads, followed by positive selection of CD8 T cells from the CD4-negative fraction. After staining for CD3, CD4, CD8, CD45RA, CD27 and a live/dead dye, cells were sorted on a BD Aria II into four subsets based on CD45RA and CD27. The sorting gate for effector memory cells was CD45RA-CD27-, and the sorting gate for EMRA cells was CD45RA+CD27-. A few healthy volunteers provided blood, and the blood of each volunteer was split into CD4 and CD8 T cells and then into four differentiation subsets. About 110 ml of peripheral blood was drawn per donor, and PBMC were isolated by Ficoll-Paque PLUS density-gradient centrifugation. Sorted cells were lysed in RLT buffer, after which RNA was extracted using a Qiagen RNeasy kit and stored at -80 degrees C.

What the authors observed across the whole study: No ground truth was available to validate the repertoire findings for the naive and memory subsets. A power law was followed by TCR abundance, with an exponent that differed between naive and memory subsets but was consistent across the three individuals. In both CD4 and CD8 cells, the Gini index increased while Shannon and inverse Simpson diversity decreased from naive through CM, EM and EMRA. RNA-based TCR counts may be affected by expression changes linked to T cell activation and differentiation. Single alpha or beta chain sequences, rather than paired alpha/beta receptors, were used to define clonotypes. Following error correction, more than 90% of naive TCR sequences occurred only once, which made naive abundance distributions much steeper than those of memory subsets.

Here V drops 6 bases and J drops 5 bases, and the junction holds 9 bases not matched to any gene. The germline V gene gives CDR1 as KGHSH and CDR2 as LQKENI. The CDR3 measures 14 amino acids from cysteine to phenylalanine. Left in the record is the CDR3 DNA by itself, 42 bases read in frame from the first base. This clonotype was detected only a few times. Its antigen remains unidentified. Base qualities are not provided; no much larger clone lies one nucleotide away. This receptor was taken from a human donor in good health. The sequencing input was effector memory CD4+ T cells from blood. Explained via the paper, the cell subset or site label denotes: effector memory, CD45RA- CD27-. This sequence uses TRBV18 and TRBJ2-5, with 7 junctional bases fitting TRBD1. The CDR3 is CASSETGESETQYF. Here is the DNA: TGTGCCAGCTCTGAAACAGGGGAAAGTGAGACCCAGTACTTC.